These 26 T cell receptor beta chains originate from one sample sequenced in a study of shared T cell receptors in the human thymus. The table came from immunoSEQ multiplex PCR; TCRdb's copy has only in-frame clones and leaves some out. The sample gives around 730,000 clones, approximately 85% of which show up once; about 0.0098% is in the top ten. The same sample was also studied in work on human thymus T cells.

Sequencing used thymocytes. The receptors come from a girl younger than two with a congenital heart defect.

This sequence joins TRBV4-1 and TRBJ1-2, with TRBD1 as a possible D gene (6 bases). Per the germline V gene, CDR1 is MGHRA and CDR2 is YSYEKL. Trimming stripped 3 bases from V and 4 bases from J, with 15 bases between. The length of the CDR3 is 15 residues. The CDR3 DNA follows: TGCGCCAGCAGCCAGGAACAGGGTCGCCTCTATGGCTACACCTTC. Protein: CASSQEQGRLYGYTF.

In DNA, the CDR3 is TGCGCCAGCAGCCAAGTGGGGGGGAAGAGGGTTTTCTACGAGCAGTACTTC. Translation gives CASSQVGGKRVFYEQYF. This chain joins TRBV4-3 and TRBJ2-7; 7 bases fit TRBD2. The CDR3 runs to 17 residues. Per the germline V gene, CDR1 is LGHNA and CDR2 is YSLEER. J lost 3 bases, V lost 1 base, and 12 bases had no gene match.

This chain links TRBV2 with TRBJ1-2, with unresolved D. Per the germline V gene, CDR1 is SNHLY and CDR2 is FYNNEI. This CDR3 is built from 16 residues. The germline V and J ends were trimmed by 0 bases and 4 bases, with 15 bases remaining between them. This chain's CDR3 is CASSEAGRVGLYGYTF. In nucleotides, the CDR3 is TGTGCCAGCAGTGAAGCAGGGAGGGTCGGACTCTATGGCTACACCTTC.

This chain links TRBV7-2 with TRBJ1-2; 7 bases map to TRBD1. Germline V gene data show CDR1 as SGHTA and CDR2 as FQGNSA. The CDR3 consists of 14 residues. V lost 5 bases and J lost 3; bases outside the gene matches: 6. In DNA, the CDR3 is TGTGCCAGCAGCACGAAGACAGGGTACTATGGCTACACCTTC. Translating gives CASSTKTGYYGYTF.

The chain links TRBV11-2 to TRBJ2-3; TRBD2 might be the D (7 bases). The CDR3 covers 16 residues. Between the trimmed V and J ends, which lost 2 bases and 2 bases, there was a span of 14 bases. Germline CDR1 reads SGHAT; CDR2 reads FQNNGV. The CDR3 loop is CASSLLGGRDTDTQYF. Written as DNA, the CDR3 is TGTGCCAGCAGCTTATTGGGGGGGCGCGACACAGATACGCAGTATTTT. Looking up the rest from reference TRBV11-2 and TRBJ2-3 gives the full variable domain: EAGVAQSPRYKIIEKRQSVAFWCNPISGHATLYWYQQILGQGPKLLIQFQNNGVVDDSQLPKDRFSAERLKGVDSTLKIQPAKLEDSAVYLCASSLLGGRDTDTQYFGPGTRLTVL.

This clone was picked up a small number of times. This sequence joins TRBV6-6 and TRBJ1-1, with 7 bases that match TRBD1. The V gene's germline CDR1 is MNHNY and CDR2 SVGAGI (reference sequence). The CDR3 is 13 residues long. V dropped 4 bases and J dropped 4; count of bases not matched to a gene: 3. The CDR3 DNA sequence: TGTGCCAGCAGTTCGCAGGGGGTCACTGAAGCTTTCTTT. Protein: CASSSQGVTEAFF.

The rearrangement links TRBV4-1 to TRBJ2-2; 7 bases are shared with TRBD1. V was clipped by 0 bases and J by 4 bases; unmatched bases: 11. Germline loops: CDR1 MGHRA, CDR2 YSYEKL. The CDR3 is 18 amino acids. CDR3 coding DNA: TGCGCCAGCAGCCAAGATATAGGGGGCCCCCGGGGCACCGGGGAGCTGTTTTTT. Amino acid sequence: CASSQDIGGPRGTGELFF.

The rearrangement joins TRBV12-5 to TRBJ1-2; no clear D gene. Looked up from germline, CDR1 is LGHNT and CDR2 is FRNRAP. This CDR3 comprises 13 residues. V was trimmed by 5 bases and J by 4 bases, leaving 11 bases between them. This CDR3 is CASGPEEGYGYTF. The CDR3, as DNA: TGTGCTAGTGGTCCGGAAGAGGGCTATGGCTACACCTTC.

The chain links TRBV19 to TRBJ1-2; no reliable D call. V was cut by 3 bases and J by 0 bases, with 23 bases left in between. From germline, CDR1 is LNHDA and CDR2 SQIVND (reference sequence). The CDR3 consists of 19 residues. The CDR3 loop is CASSIGWSEEVSANYGYTF. The CDR3 DNA reads as TGTGCCAGTAGTATCGGTTGGTCAGAGGAGGTTTCGGCTAACTATGGCTACACCTTC.

V gene TRBV13 combines with J gene TRBJ2-7, with TRBD1 matching 8 bases. V lost 5 bases to trimming and J lost 3 bases; unmatched junction nucleotides: 9. The germline gives CDR1 PRHDT, CDR2 FYEKMQ (reference sequence). The CDR3 extends over 15 amino acids. The chain's CDR3 is CASSLIPGGVYEQYF. The CDR3 DNA reads as TGTGCCAGCAGCCTTATTCCAGGGGGCGTCTACGAGCAGTACTTC. The full variable domain, rest sourced from reference TRBV13 and TRBJ2-7, is AAGVIQSPRHLIKEKRETATLKCYPIPRHDTVYWYQQGPGQDPQFLISFYEKMQSDKGSIPDRFSAQQFSDYHSELNMSSLELGDSALYFCASSLIPGGVYEQYFGPGTRLTVT.

The chain carries TRBV14 and TRBJ1-4, with a possible D match to TRBD1 (6 bases). The ends were cut back, 2 bases at V and 8 bases at J, with 12 bases in the middle. Germline CDR1 is SGHDN and CDR2 is FVKESK. There are 14 residues in the CDR3. This chain's CDR3 is CASSQTTGGEKLFF. CDR3 coding DNA: TGTGCCAGCAGCCAAACAACGGGGGGCGAAAAACTGTTTTTT.

Details on this clone: At one of its ends the junction is not consistent with the germline gene, which may arise from a read error. This chain joins TRBV2 and TRBJ2-7, with D perhaps TRBD1 (7 bases). The germline CDR1 and CDR2 sequences are SNHLY and FYNNEI. The CDR3 covers 17 residues. The CDR3 DNA sequence: TGTGCCGGCAGTAAGCTGGGCCCAGGGGGGCCATCCTACGAGCAGTACTTC. Translating gives CAGSKLGPGGPSYEQYF.

This chain connects TRBV5-1 to TRBJ1-1, with 9 bases matching TRBD1. With V trimmed by 0 bases and J by 2 bases, 11 bases remained unmatched. Looked up from germline, CDR1 is SGHRS and CDR2 is YFSETQ. CDR3 size: 18 residues. The CDR3: CASSLAPGTGLRNTEAFF. The DNA for the CDR3 is TGCGCCAGCAGCTTGGCCCCCGGGACAGGGCTAAGAAACACTGAAGCTTTCTTT.

This clone was seen more than once but under ten times. The gene calls are TRBV7-6 and TRBJ1-2, with TRBD1 identical over 11 bases. CDR1 and CDR2 from the germline V gene are SGHVS and FNYEAQ. The V gene end was trimmed by 4 bases and the J gene end by 0 bases; junction bases not matched to a gene: 13. The CDR3 sequence is 19 residues long. The CDR3 sequence: CASSSAAGQGDRPNYGYTF. In nucleotides, the CDR3 is TGTGCCAGCAGCTCGGCGGCGGGACAGGGGGATAGACCTAACTATGGCTACACCTTC.

The genes are TRBV6-1 and TRBJ2-7; 7 bases are shared with TRBD1. The V segment lost 2 bases and the J segment 3 bases; nucleotides outside the gene matches: 10. In germline, CDR1 is MNHNS, CDR2 SASEGT. The CDR3 covers 16 residues. CDR3 sequence (DNA): TGTGCCAGCAGTGAATTCGGGGACAGCGAAGGCTACGAGCAGTACTTC. Its translation is CASSEFGDSEGYEQYF.

The CDR3 DNA sequence: TGTGCCAGCAGTGGACAGGGGGGGGACACTGAAGCTTTCTTT. Its translation: CASSGQGGDTEAFF. The gene calls are TRBV2 and TRBJ1-1, with 9 bases lining up with TRBD1. CDR1 SNHLY and CDR2 FYNNEI come from the germline V gene. The CDR3 runs 14 residues. J was trimmed by 3 bases and V by 4 bases; bases with no gene match: 3.

This chain connects TRBV7-6 to TRBJ2-6; D is perhaps TRBD1 (6 bases). V lost 5 bases to trimming and J lost 0 bases, with 17 bases between them. The CDR3 has 18 residues. The germline V gene has CDR1 SGHVS and CDR2 FNYEAQ. CDR3 loop: CASSALTGRGSGANVLTF. DNA of the CDR3: TGTGCCAGCAGCGCACTGACAGGAAGGGGCTCTGGGGCCAACGTCCTGACTTTC.

The chain carries TRBV29-1 and TRBJ1-4; TRBD1 agrees at 10 bases. Losses at the gene ends were 6 bases for V and 10 bases for J; bases not matched to a gene: 11. Germline-derived CDR1 and CDR2 are SQVTM and ANQGSEA. The CDR3 loop spans 14 amino acids. The chain's CDR3 is CSVQTGTGDGKLFF. CDR3 nucleotides: TGCAGCGTCCAGACCGGGACAGGGGACGGAAAACTGTTTTTT.

For the CDR3, the DNA is TGTGCCATCAGTGAGTCCTCTCGAGGGCAAGAGACCCAGTACTTC. Its protein is CAISESSRGQETQYF. The chain links TRBV10-3 to TRBJ2-5; TRBD2 might be the D (5 bases). The CDR3 runs to 15 residues. Germline CDR1 is ENHRY and CDR2 is SYGVKD. The V gene lost 0 bases and the J gene lost 2 bases, with 10 bases spanning the gap.

The chain couples TRBV15 to TRBJ1-5; 8 bases align to TRBD1. From germline, CDR1 is LNHNV and CDR2 YYDKDF (reference sequence). The CDR3 loop spans 19 amino acids. The trim removed 3 bases at V and 2 bases at J, leaving 15 bases unmatched. The chain's CDR3 is CATSSKDRVWNNGNQPQHF. In DNA, the CDR3 is TGTGCCACCAGCAGCAAGGACAGGGTTTGGAATAATGGCAATCAGCCCCAGCATTTT.

The rearrangement links TRBV18 to TRBJ1-1; D perhaps matches TRBD1 (6 bases). The CDR3 has 12 residues. Trimming cost V 5 bases and J 5 bases, with 9 bases left between them. Germline assignment: CDR1 KGHSH and CDR2 LQKENI. The CDR3 sequence is CASSNRATEAFF. The DNA for the CDR3 is TGTGCCAGCTCAAACAGGGCGACTGAAGCTTTCTTT. Using reference TRBV18 and TRBJ1-1 for the parts outside the CDR3, the full variable domain is NAGVMQNPRHLVRRRGQEARLRCSPMKGHSHVYWYRQLPEEGLKFMVYLQKENIIDESGMPKERFSAEFPKEGPSILRIQQVVRGDSAAYFCASSNRATEAFFGQGTRLTVV.

The chain combines TRBV25-1 with TRBJ2-3, with D hard to call. This CDR3 comprises 12 residues. Trimming took off 6 bases at V and 4 bases at J, with 8 bases between the two ends. From germline, CDR1 is MGHDK and CDR2 SYGVNS. In DNA form, the CDR3 reads TGTGCCAGCAGCGGTAGAGCAGATACGCAGTATTTT. Its protein product is CASSGRADTQYF. Variable domain in full (rest from reference TRBV25-1 and TRBJ2-3): EADIYQTPRYLVIGTGKKITLECSQTMGHDKMYWYQQDPGMELHLIHYSYGVNSTEKGDLSSESTVSRIRTEHFPLTLESARPSHTSQYLCASSGRADTQYFGPGTRLTVL.

This clone was recorded only once. The chain combines TRBV7-9 with TRBJ2-1, with 8 nucleotides matching TRBD2. V dropped 5 bases and J dropped 10; count of bases not matched to a gene: 4. There are 12 residues in the CDR3. Germline lookup yields CDR1 SEHNR and CDR2 FQNEAQ (reference sequence). The CDR3 loop is CASSPIAGEQFF. In nucleotides, the CDR3 is TGTGCCAGCAGCCCAATAGCGGGGGAGCAGTTCTTC.

V is TRBV10-3 and J is TRBJ2-3; D ambiguous. In germline, CDR1 is ENHRY, CDR2 SYGVKD. V lost 4 bases and J 5 bases, leaving 13 bases between the germline ends. The CDR3 runs to 14 residues. This chain's CDR3 is CAISGGVLVDTQYF. Written as DNA, the CDR3 is TGTGCCATCAGTGGAGGAGTTTTAGTAGATACGCAGTATTTT.

This clone was found a few times. J is TRBJ2-5 and V is TRBV5-5; the D gene is possibly TRBD1 (6 bases). This CDR3 region has 16 residues. Trimming left V 3 bases short and J 0 bases short, with 15 bases between. Germline V CDR1 and CDR2: SGHKS, YYEKEE (reference sequence). The CDR3 loop is CASSCESRTDQETQYF. The CDR3 region has the DNA TGTGCCAGCAGCTGCGAGAGTAGGACAGACCAAGAGACCCAGTACTTC.

The J gene is TRBJ1-5, the V gene TRBV28; D may be TRBD1 (5 bases). Trimming shortened V by 6 bases and J by 4 bases, and 13 bases separated the two germline ends. The germline CDR1 and CDR2 sequences are MDHEN and SYDVKM. The CDR3 contains 14 residues. CDR3 DNA: TGTGCCAGCAGCGGACAACCGGAAAATCAGCCCCAGCATTTT. It specifies CASSGQPENQPQHF.